This T cell receptor beta chain derives from a study of tumor-infiltrating lymphocytes in primary liver carcinoma. Germline V gene sequence: CDR1 MNHEY, CDR2 SVGAGI. CDR3 size: 14 residues. TCR beta cDNA was reverse-transcribed from around 0.55 ug of total RNA. The reaction used a constant-region primer and ProtoScript II reverse transcriptase. A slightly modified ARM-PCR protocol with three nested multiplex PCR rounds produced these TCR beta libraries. For around 11 cycles apiece, the opening two PCR rounds ran with TRBV1-TRBV30 forward primers and a C-beta reverse primer. From the multiplex PCR reads, TCRdb called clonotypes with MiXCR, one entry per CDR3 protein. Seen here are roughly 80,000 distinct CDR3 sequences, 70% to 75% observed once, and the top ten hold roughly 13%. Co-extraction of RNA and DNA was performed on about 19-30 mg of unsorted bulk tissue. Samples were taken from five separate regions of every tumor.

Study-wide findings and caveats: Against blood, tumors held a significantly higher top-250-clone fraction (p = 0.039).

Note on this clonotype: Its antigen remains unidentified. Since no conserved phenylalanine or tryptophan closes the CDR3, a read error is the likely cause.

J is TRBJ1-2 and V is TRBV6-5; D uncertain. This TCR derives from an older woman with primary liver carcinoma and hepatitis B virus infection. Sequenced material: liver tumor tissue from sampling region 4. Subset meaning: tumor region T4, right-lateral pole. CDR3 nucleotide sequence: TGTGCCAGTAGTTGCGGAGTGACTAACTATGGCTACACCTTA. Translated: CASSCGVTNYGYTL.